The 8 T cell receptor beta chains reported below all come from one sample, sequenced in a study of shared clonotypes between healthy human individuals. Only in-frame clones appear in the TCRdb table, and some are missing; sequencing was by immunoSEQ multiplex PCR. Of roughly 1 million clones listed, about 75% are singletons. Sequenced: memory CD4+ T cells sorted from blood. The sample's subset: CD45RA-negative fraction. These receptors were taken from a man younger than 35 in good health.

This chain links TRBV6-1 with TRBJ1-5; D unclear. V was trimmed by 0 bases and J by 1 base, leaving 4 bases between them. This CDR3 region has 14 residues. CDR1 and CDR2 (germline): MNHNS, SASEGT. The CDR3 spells CASSEAMSNQPQHF. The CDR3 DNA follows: TGTGCCAGCAGTGAAGCGATGAGCAATCAGCCCCAGCATTTT.

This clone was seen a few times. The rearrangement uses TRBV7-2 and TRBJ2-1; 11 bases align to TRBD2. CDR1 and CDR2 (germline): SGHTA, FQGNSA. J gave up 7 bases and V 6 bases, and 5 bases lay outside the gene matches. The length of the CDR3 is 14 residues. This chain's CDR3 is CASRTTSGSNEQFF. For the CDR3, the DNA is TGTGCCAGCAGGACAACTAGCGGGAGTAATGAGCAGTTCTTC. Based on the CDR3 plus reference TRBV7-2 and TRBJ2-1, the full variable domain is GAGVSQSPSNKVTEKGKDVELRCDPISGHTALYWYRQSLGQGLEFLIYFQGNSAPDKSGLPSDRFSAERTGGSVSTLTIQRTQQEDSAVYLCASRTTSGSNEQFFGPGTRLTVL.

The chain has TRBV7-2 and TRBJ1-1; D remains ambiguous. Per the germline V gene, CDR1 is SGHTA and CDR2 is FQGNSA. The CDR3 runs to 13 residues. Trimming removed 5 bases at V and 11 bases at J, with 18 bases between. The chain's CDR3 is CASSPPAALSAFF. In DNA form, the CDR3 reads TGTGCCAGCAGCCCCCCGGCGGCCTTGAGTGCTTTCTTT.

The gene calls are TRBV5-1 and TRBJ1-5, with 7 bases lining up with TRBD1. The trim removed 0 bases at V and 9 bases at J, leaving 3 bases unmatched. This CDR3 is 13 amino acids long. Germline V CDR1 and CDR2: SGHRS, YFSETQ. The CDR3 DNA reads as TGCGCCAGCAGCTTGGACACAGGGGCGCCCCAGCATTTT. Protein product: CASSLDTGAPQHF.

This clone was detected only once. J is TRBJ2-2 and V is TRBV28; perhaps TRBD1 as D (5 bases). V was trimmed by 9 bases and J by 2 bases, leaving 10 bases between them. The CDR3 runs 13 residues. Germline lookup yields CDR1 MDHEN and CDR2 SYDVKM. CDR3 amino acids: CASHDRNTGELFF. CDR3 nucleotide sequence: TGTGCCAGTCATGACAGAAACACCGGGGAGCTGTTTTTT.

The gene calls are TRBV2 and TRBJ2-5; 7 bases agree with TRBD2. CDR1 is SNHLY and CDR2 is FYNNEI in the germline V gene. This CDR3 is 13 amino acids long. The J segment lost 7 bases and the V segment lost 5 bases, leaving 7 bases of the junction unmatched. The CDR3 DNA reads TGTGCCAGCAGTAGCGGGATGGCCCCGACCCAGTACTTC. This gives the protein CASSSGMAPTQYF.

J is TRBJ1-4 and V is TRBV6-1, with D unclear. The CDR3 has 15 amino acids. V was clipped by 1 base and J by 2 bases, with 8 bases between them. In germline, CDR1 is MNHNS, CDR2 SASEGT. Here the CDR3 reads CASSEGVGTNEKLFF. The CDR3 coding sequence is TGTGCCAGCAGTGAAGGTGTAGGGACTAATGAAAAACTGTTTTTT.

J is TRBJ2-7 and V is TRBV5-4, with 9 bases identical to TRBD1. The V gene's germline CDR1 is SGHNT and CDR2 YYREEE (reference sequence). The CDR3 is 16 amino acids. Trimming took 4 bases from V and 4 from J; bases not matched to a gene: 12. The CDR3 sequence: CASSPSRDRGRYEQYF. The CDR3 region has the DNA TGTGCCAGCAGCCCGAGTCGAGACAGGGGGAGATACGAGCAGTACTTC.